Listed below are T cell receptor beta chains from one sample, sequenced in a study of identical twins. TCRdb independently ran MiXCR on the 5' RACE reads; one entry per CDR3 protein. Of some 1,700,000 distinct CDR3 sequences listed, under 35% were seen once; the top ten hold about 0.27%. The sample comprised cord blood. These receptors were taken from a newborn girl in good health. Both conserved end residues are part of each CDR3. D genes are given only for firm matches. Some rows have no size entry. The others give once, few or many, or a class for an expanded clone.

-	12	TRBJ2-3	-	TRBV3-1	CASSPYQGAQYF	TGTGCCAGCAGCCCCTACCAGGGTGCGCAGTATTTT
-	14	TRBJ1-1	-	TRBV28	CASRGYPHFTEAFF	TGTGCCAGCAGGGGGTATCCCCACTTCACTGAAGCTTTCTTT
-	14	TRBJ1-1	-	TRBV12-3/TRBV12-4	CASSLFRGHTEAFF	TGTGCCAGCAGTCTCTTCCGGGGCCACACTGAAGCTTTCTTT
-	15	TRBJ2-3	-	TRBV5-1	CASSRDFSRADTQYF	TGCGCCAGCAGCCGGGATTTCTCCCGTGCAGATACTCAGTATTTT
-	14	TRBJ1-2	-	TRBV7-2	CASSLAQATYGYTF	TGTGCCAGCAGCTTAGCGCAGGCTACCTATGGCTACACCTTC
TRBD1	15	TRBJ2-7	few	TRBV27	CASSLWTGGYYEQYF	TGTGCCAGCAGTTTATGGACAGGGGGATACTACGAGCAGTACTTC
TRBD2	14	TRBJ2-1	few	TRBV20-1	CILPGLAGGNEQFF	TGCATCCTACCCGGACTAGCGGGGGGCAATGAGCAGTTCTTC
-	12	TRBJ1-1	-	TRBV7-2	CASSPQPSPAFF	TGTGCCAGCAGCCCACAGCCCTCACCGGCTTTCTTT
TRBD1	16	TRBJ2-3	few	TRBV5-1	CASSPGRDRSTDTQYF	TGCGCCAGCAGCCCGGGCCGGGACAGGAGCACAGATACGCAGTATTTT
-	12	TRBJ2-7	few	TRBV27	CAARTGDYEQYF	TGTGCCGCTAGGACTGGTGACTACGAGCAGTACTTC
TRBD2	17	TRBJ2-3	many	TRBV29-1	CSVEKGRDPSIADTQYF	TGCAGCGTTGAAAAGGGGAGGGACCCAAGTATAGCAGATACGCAGTATTTT
TRBD1	15	TRBJ2-7	-	TRBV24-1	CATSDPGQGAYEQYF	TGTGCCACCAGTGACCCGGGACAGGGGGCCTACGAGCAGTACTTC
TRBD2	15	TRBJ2-3	many	TRBV9	CASSVTSASTDTQYF	TGTGCCAGCAGCGTAACTAGCGCTTCCACAGATACGCAGTATTTT
TRBD2	17	TRBJ2-3	-	TRBV4-1	CASSQEASGGAADTQYF	TGCGCCAGCAGCCAAGAAGCTAGCGGGGGGGCGGCAGATACGCAGTATTTT
-	14	TRBJ1-2	few	TRBV3-1	CASSQDVDLYGYTF	TGTGCCAGCAGCCAAGATGTCGACCTTTATGGCTACACCTTC
TRBD2	14	TRBJ2-1	-	TRBV20-1	CSAPGTSGRDEQFF	TGCAGTGCCCCAGGGACTAGCGGGAGGGATGAGCAGTTCTTC
-	15	TRBJ2-1	-	TRBV5-1	CASSSGGWGHNEQFF	TGCGCCAGCAGCTCTGGGGGCTGGGGACACAATGAGCAGTTCTTC
-	15	TRBJ2-7	-	TRBV20-1	CSARDLAEVSYEQYF	TGCAGTGCTAGAGATTTGGCTGAAGTAAGCTACGAGCAGTACTTC
-	12	TRBJ1-5	-	TRBV5-5	CASSFPAQPQHF	TGTGCCAGCAGCTTCCCAGCCCAGCCCCAGCATTTT
TRBD1	14	TRBJ2-7	many	TRBV7-2	CASSFAGGSYEQYF	TGTGCCAGCAGCTTTGCAGGGGGCTCCTACGAGCAGTACTTC
-	12	TRBJ2-3	once	TRBV12-3/TRBV12-4	CASSFNTDTRYF	TGTGCCAGCAGTTTTAATACAGATACGCGGTATTTT
-	11	TRBJ2-3	few	TRBV29-1	CSVVLTDTQYF	TGCAGCGTCGTCCTCACAGATACGCAGTATTTT
TRBD1	13	TRBJ1-1	-	TRBV4-1	CASSQEQGMKAFF	TGCGCCAGCAGCCAAGAACAGGGGATGAAAGCTTTCTTT
-	12	TRBJ1-1	few	TRBV29-1	CSVAPGLTEAFF	TGCAGCGTTGCTCCAGGGTTGACTGAAGCTTTCTTT
-	13	TRBJ2-2	few	TRBV7-6	CASRILRSGELFF	TGTGCCAGCAGGATCTTAAGAAGCGGGGAGCTGTTTTTT
-	12	TRBJ2-7	-	TRBV12-3/TRBV12-4	CASSPWGDEQYF	TGTGCCAGCAGCCCATGGGGAGACGAGCAGTACTTC
-	14	TRBJ2-7	-	TRBV20-1	CCARTGARNNEQYF	TGCTGTGCTAGAACGGGGGCGCGGAACAATGAGCAGTACTTC
-	13	TRBJ2-3	few	TRBV7-9	CAGGQELTDTQYF	TGTGCCGGCGGCCAGGAACTCACAGATACGCAGTATTTT
-	16	TRBJ2-3	few	TRBV7-2	CASSEERAPFVNTQYF	TGTGCCAGCAGCGAGGAGCGGGCTCCTTTTGTGAATACGCAGTATTTT
TRBD2	16	TRBJ2-3	few	TRBV20-1	CSASLAGGLKTDTQYF	TGCAGTGCTAGCCTAGCGGGGGGGCTAAAAACAGATACGCAGTATTTT
TRBD1	18	TRBJ1-6	-	TRBV7-2	CASSLGSTGVAYNSPLHF	TGTGCCAGCAGCTTGGGTAGTACAGGGGTGGCCTATAATTCACCCCTCCACTTT
-	16	TRBJ1-1	few	TRBV15	CATSRVSGVMDTEAFF	TGTGCCACCAGCAGAGTTTCTGGGGTGATGGACACTGAAGCTTTCTTT
TRBD2	19	TRBJ2-3	once	TRBV4-2	CASSQELLAGVTSTDTQYF	TGTGCCAGCAGCCAAGAATTGCTAGCGGGGGTAACTAGCACAGATACGCAGTATTTT
-	14	TRBJ1-1	-	TRBV20-1	CSASGTLVNTEAFF	TGCAGTGCTAGTGGGACCCTAGTGAACACTGAAGCTTTCTTT
-	13	TRBJ1-6	-	TRBV2	CASSERGNSPLHF	TGTGCCAGCAGTGAAAGGGGTAATTCACCCCTCCACTTT
-	18	TRBJ2-2	-	TRBV5-1	CASSLRAPGLGIRLELFF	TGCGCCAGCAGCCTCCGAGCCCCCGGACTGGGGATTAGGTTGGAGCTGTTTTTT
TRBD1	13	TRBJ1-4	many	TRBV29-1	CSATTGGGEKLFF	TGCAGCGCCACGACAGGGGGCGGTGAAAAACTGTTTTTT
TRBD1	14	TRBJ2-2	-	TRBV10-3	CAIGRGPNTGELFF	TGTGCCATCGGCAGGGGGCCCAACACCGGGGAGCTGTTTTTT
TRBD2	15	TRBJ2-1	few	TRBV2	CASKPRGGFYNEQFF	TGTGCCAGCAAACCTCGGGGGGGTTTCTACAATGAGCAGTTCTTC
-	15	TRBJ2-7	-	TRBV25-1	CASSEEAGSPYEQYF	TGTGCCAGCAGTGAGGAGGCAGGCAGCCCCTACGAGCAGTACTTC
TRBD2	15	TRBJ2-3	-	TRBV10-3	CAISESERDTDTQYF	TGTGCCATCAGTGAGTCGGAGCGGGACACAGATACGCAGTATTTT
-	17	TRBJ1-5	-	TRBV6-1	CASSPGPNPYSNQPQHF	TGTGCCAGCAGTCCGGGCCCCAACCCCTATAGCAATCAGCCCCAGCATTTT
TRBD2	16	TRBJ2-7	-	TRBV4-2	CASSLLAGAISYEQYF	TGTGCCAGCAGCCTTTTAGCGGGGGCCATTTCCTACGAGCAGTACTTC
-	15	TRBJ2-1	many	TRBV4-2	CASSQAGPIGNEQFF	TGTGCCAGCAGCCAAGCGGGCCCCATTGGCAATGAGCAGTTCTTC
-	17	TRBJ2-7	few	TRBV2	CASSYTTTGSSYNEQYF	TGTGCCAGCAGTTATACTACTACAGGGAGCTCCTACAATGAGCAGTACTTC
-	14	TRBJ1-5	-	TRBV20-1	CSASWGPSNQPQHF	TGCAGTGCTAGTTGGGGGCCCAGCAATCAGCCCCAGCATTTT
-	17	TRBJ1-4	-	TRBV7-9	CASSLSTGPYLNEKLFF	TGTGCCAGCAGCCTCTCGACAGGACCCTATCTAAATGAAAAACTGTTTTTT
TRBD2	16	TRBJ2-5	-	TRBV27	CASSLLAGSRRETQYF	TGTGCCAGCAGTCTATTAGCGGGATCGAGGAGAGAGACCCAGTACTTC
TRBD2	16	TRBJ2-1	-	TRBV7-2	CASSLAPSGGASEQFF	TGTGCCAGCAGCTTAGCGCCTAGCGGGGGGGCAAGTGAGCAGTTCTTC
TRBD1	15	TRBJ2-1	-	TRBV20-1	CSARDSTGVNNEQFF	TGCAGTGCTAGAGATTCGACAGGGGTGAACAATGAGCAGTTCTTC
-	14	TRBJ2-5	few	TRBV18	CASSELTYQETQYF	TGTGCCAGCTCGGAGCTTACGTACCAAGAGACCCAGTACTTC
-	15	TRBJ1-2	many	TRBV28	CASSHYTAGNYGYTF	TGTGCCAGCAGTCATTATACCGCAGGAAACTATGGCTACACCTTC
-	15	TRBJ2-5	-	TRBV5-4	CASSRMTRRQETQYF	TGTGCCAGCAGCCGGATGACTAGGCGGCAAGAGACCCAGTACTTC
-	14	TRBJ2-7	few	TRBV14	CASSRGITTYEQYF	TGTGCCAGCAGCCGGGGCATTACTACCTACGAGCAGTACTTC
-	15	TRBJ1-4	-	TRBV7-9	CASSLAQDREEKLFF	TGTGCCAGCAGCTTAGCGCAGGACAGAGAGGAAAAACTGTTTTTT
-	15	TRBJ2-7	few	TRBV14	CASSQELSVHYEQYF	TGTGCCAGCAGCCAAGAATTGTCCGTCCACTACGAGCAGTACTTC
-	14	TRBJ2-5	-	TRBV6-5	CASREGQNQETQYF	TGTGCCAGCAGAGAGGGGCAGAACCAAGAGACCCAGTACTTC